This entry describes one TCR beta chain. Antigen: not known. The data stem from a study of cytomegalovirus exposure and HLA in healthy donors. Study results and caveats: Associated with cytomegalovirus, according to the listing, were fewer than 200 TCR beta chains.

The ends lost 2 bases at V and 2 bases at J; junction bases unmatched: 8. CDR3 length: 16 residues. The V gene's germline CDR1 is SGHDN and CDR2 FVKESK. Use of 60 Vbeta and 13 Jbeta primers characterized the PCR. Generated by immunoSEQ multiplex PCR, the TCRdb table keeps only in-frame clones and is missing some. The table shows roughly 200,000 clones, with roughly 74% occurring only once. The sequencing sample was made of PBMCs. This clonotype was sampled from a female donor in good health and CMV-seronegative. V gene TRBV14 combines with J gene TRBJ2-5; the match to TRBD2 covers 7 bases. The CDR3 is CASSQRSAGRQETQYF. DNA of the CDR3: TGTGCCAGCAGCCAAAGATCAGCGGGACGTCAAGAGACCCAGTACTTC.